Listed here are 5 T cell receptor beta chains from one sample, sequenced in a study of T cell responses to AZD1222 COVID-19 vaccine. This table comes from immunoSEQ multiplex PCR, and its TCRdb copy is limited to in-frame clones, with some not included. The repertoire holds tens of thousands of clones, approximately 90% seen once, with approximately 10% in the top ten. The specimen was peripheral blood, collected 28 days after the second AZD1222 dose. All receptors derive from an adult who received the AZD1222 COVID-19 vaccine.

This chain connects TRBV7-9 to TRBJ2-7; D unclear. V was trimmed by 5 bases and J by 4 bases, leaving 15 bases between them. The CDR3 is made up of 14 amino acids. Germline V gene data show CDR1 as SEHNR and CDR2 as FQNEAQ (reference sequence). Here the CDR3 DNA reads TGTGCCAGCAGCCCCCAATTGGAGTGGTACGAGCAGTACTTC. It is translated as CASSPQLEWYEQYF.

V is TRBV5-1 and J is TRBJ2-3; D may match TRBD1 or TRBD2 (5 bases each). Trimming left V 3 bases short and J 11 bases short, with 16 bases between. This CDR3 spans 13 amino acids. The germline V gene encodes CDR1 SGHRS and CDR2 YFSETQ. CDR3 amino acids: CASSSGTRFGQYF. CDR3 coding DNA: TGCGCCAGCAGCTCCGGGACGAGGTTCGGGCAGTATTTT.

A single count supports this clone. The V call is TRBV19, the J call TRBJ1-1; possible D gene TRBD1, 5 bases. Trimming stripped 4 bases from V and 6 bases from J, with 18 bases between. The CDR3 sequence is 15 residues long. Germline V gene data show CDR1 as LNHDA and CDR2 as SQIVND (reference sequence). The CDR3 DNA follows: TGTGCCAGTAGTAGGGGGGTTCGGCTCAACGCTGAAGCTTTCTTT. This encodes CASSRGVRLNAEAFF.

The chain joins TRBV9 to TRBJ2-1; D call uncertain. This CDR3 spans 15 amino acids. From germline, CDR1 is SGDLS and CDR2 YYNGEE. The V end was cut by 7 bases, the J end by 6 bases, with 20 bases between. The CDR3 DNA reads as TGTGCCAGCGAAGCTTCGGTCCTTAGGGTCAATGAGCAGTTCTTC. Translation: CASEASVLRVNEQFF.

V gene TRBV18 combines with J gene TRBJ2-5; 8 nucleotides line up with TRBD2. Germline lookup yields CDR1 KGHSH and CDR2 LQKENI. The trim removed 5 bases at V and 7 bases at J, leaving 9 bases unmatched. This CDR3 is 14 amino acids long. The CDR3 sequence: CASSSLSGVATQYF. The CDR3 DNA sequence: TGTGCCAGCTCATCCCTTAGCGGGGTCGCGACCCAGTACTTC.